The next 27 T cell receptor beta chains were all read from a single sample in a study of T cell changes during pregnancy in multiple sclerosis. Clones were sequenced by immunoSEQ multiplex PCR, and TCRdb holds only the in-frame ones, with some missing. Here the sample spans 30,000 to 40,000 clones, around 93% being singletons. The starting material was CD4+ T cells from peripheral blood mononuclear cells, obtained in the second trimester of pregnancy. Receptors were obtained from a female donor with multiple sclerosis, enrolled in a pregnancy study.

The V call is TRBV5-5, the J call TRBJ1-1; D unresolved. The germline V gene encodes CDR1 SGHKS and CDR2 YYEKEE (reference sequence). The CDR3 spans 14 residues. The germline V and J ends were trimmed by 4 bases and 5 bases, with 15 bases remaining between them. The CDR3 sequence is CASSRSEGRTEAFF. The CDR3 bases are TGTGCCAGCAGCCGGTCGGAAGGGAGAACTGAAGCTTTCTTT.

The V gene is TRBV28, the J gene TRBJ2-7; TRBD2 aligns across 16 bases. The V gene end was trimmed by 5 bases and the J gene end by 7 bases; junction bases not matched to a gene: 17. From germline, CDR1 is MDHEN and CDR2 SYDVKM. The CDR3 has 19 residues. Written as DNA, the CDR3 is TGTGCCAGCAGTCCGATTCTAACCGGGACTAGCGGGAGGGCCAAGGAGCAGTACTTC. Protein sequence: CASSPILTGTSGRAKEQYF.

A single count supports this clone. The CDR3 loop reads CAISQGYYEQYF. In DNA, the CDR3 is TGTGCCATCAGTCAGGGTTACTACGAGCAGTACTTC. This sequence joins TRBV10-3 and TRBJ2-7; tentatively, D is TRBD1 (5 bases). V was pared by 5 bases and J by 3 bases, with 8 bases between. This CDR3 comprises 12 residues. Germline-derived CDR1 and CDR2 are ENHRY and SYGVKD.

V and J are TRBV7-9 and TRBJ1-2; a weak D match, TRBD1 (6 bases). Trimming removed 3 bases at V and 6 bases at J, with 14 bases between. CDR3 size: 14 residues. Germline values: CDR1 SEHNR, CDR2 FQNEAQ (reference sequence). This CDR3 reads CASSFLGQFHGYTF. DNA of the CDR3: TGTGCCAGCAGCTTCCTCGGACAGTTCCATGGCTACACCTTC.

This chain links TRBV6-5 with TRBJ2-2, with no clear D. The CDR3 loop spans 13 amino acids. Trimming took off 4 bases at V and 4 bases at J, with 7 bases between the two ends. Per the germline V gene, CDR1 is MNHEY and CDR2 is SVGAGI. The DNA of the CDR3 is TGTGCCAGCAGTTCCCCCTTCACCGGGGAGCTGTTTTTT. Encoded protein: CASSSPFTGELFF.

The chain employs TRBV2 and TRBJ1-1, with D perhaps matching TRBD1 (5 bases). Germline assignment: CDR1 SNHLY and CDR2 FYNNEI. Deletions cut 10 bases from V and 1 base from J, with 16 bases between. This CDR3 has 14 residues. The CDR3 nucleotides are TGTGCCACAGCATACGAAGGGGCGAACACTGAAGCTTTCTTT. Its translation is CATAYEGANTEAFF.

The sample holds one count of this clone. The chain couples TRBV5-1 to TRBJ2-5; TRBD2 agrees at 7 bases. Germline loops: CDR1 SGHRS, CDR2 YFSETQ. The CDR3 consists of 17 residues. V gave up 1 base and J gave up 3 bases; unmatched junction bases: 12. The CDR3 nucleotides are TGCGCCAGCAGCTTGTTGGCGGGGGACCCGGGGAAAGAGACCCAGTACTTC. It translates to CASSLLAGDPGKETQYF.

The chain joins TRBV29-1 to TRBJ1-1; D unclear. Trimming pared 2 bases from V and 4 bases from J, leaving 14 bases between. CDR3 length: 14 amino acids. CDR1 and CDR2 (germline): SQVTM, ANQGSEA. This chain's CDR3 is CSVELDYFPTEAFF. The CDR3 nucleotides are TGCAGCGTTGAACTAGACTATTTCCCCACTGAAGCTTTCTTT.

The chain has TRBV27 and TRBJ2-7; perhaps TRBD2 as D (5 bases). The CDR3 is 12 amino acids. Trimming shortened V by 2 bases and J by 5 bases, and 7 bases separated the two germline ends. From germline, CDR1 is MNHEY and CDR2 SMNVEV (reference sequence). Here the CDR3 reads CASSLLGNEQYF. The CDR3 DNA reads TGTGCCAGCAGTTTACTCGGGAACGAGCAGTACTTC.

V usage is TRBV19 and J usage is TRBJ1-2; the D gene is possibly TRBD1 (5 bases). V was pared by 6 bases and J by 5 bases, with 7 bases between. The germline V gene has CDR1 LNHDA and CDR2 SQIVND (reference sequence). This CDR3 contains 11 residues. CDR3 sequence (DNA): TGTGCCAGTAGAGGGGTATATGGCTACACCTTC. As protein: CASRGVYGYTF.

The chain employs TRBV18 and TRBJ2-7; 8 bases are shared with TRBD1. The V gene end was trimmed by 3 bases and the J gene end by 1 base; junction bases not matched to a gene: 5. The CDR3 contains 15 residues. CDR1 is KGHSH, CDR2 LQKENI, per germline. The CDR3 DNA is TGTGCCAGCTCACCTCCCGGGACAGGATCCTACGAGCAGTACTTC. This sequence encodes CASSPPGTGSYEQYF.

In its sample, this clone was seen once. CDR3 loop: CATTGAGGIEQYF. The CDR3 DNA sequence: TGTGCTACGACGGGGGCAGGGGGCATCGAGCAGTACTTC. This chain uses TRBV30 with TRBJ2-7, with 8 bases that match TRBD1. CDR1 is GTSNPN and CDR2 is SVGIG in the germline V gene (reference sequence). CDR3 length: 13 residues.

The rearrangement uses TRBV7-3 and TRBJ2-6; 8 nucleotides agree with TRBD1. J gave up 4 bases and V 5 bases, and 7 bases lay outside the gene matches. The germline CDR1 and CDR2 sequences are SGHTA and FQGTGA. The CDR3 totals 16 residues. Written as DNA, the CDR3 is TGTGCCAGCAGCGGGCGACAGGGGTCCGGGGCCAACGTCCTGACTTTC. It is translated as CASSGRQGSGANVLTF.

This clone was recorded only once. The CDR3 nucleotides read TGTGCCAGCAGTGAAGCTGGGCAGAACTATGGCTACACCTTC. It specifies CASSEAGQNYGYTF. The chain joins TRBV2 to TRBJ1-2; D unresolved. Germline CDR1 SNHLY, CDR2 FYNNEI. Trimming stripped 0 bases from V and 2 bases from J, with 7 bases between. This CDR3 has 14 amino acids.

V usage is TRBV27 and J usage is TRBJ2-5; maybe TRBD2 (6 bases). The V and J ends lost 4 bases and 0 bases respectively, with 15 bases between them. CDR1 is MNHEY, CDR2 SMNVEV, per germline (reference sequence). This CDR3 spans 16 amino acids. Here the CDR3 reads CASSSRTSPYQETQYF. The CDR3 nucleotides read TGTGCCAGCAGTTCGCGCACTAGCCCGTACCAAGAGACCCAGTACTTC.

V usage is TRBV6-4 and J usage is TRBJ2-6, with D hard to call. The CDR3 sequence is 14 residues long. Trimming cost V 6 bases and J 0 bases, with 6 bases left between them. CDR1 is MRHNA, CDR2 SNTAGT, per germline. The CDR3 here is CASSVDSGANVLTF. The CDR3 coding sequence is TGTGCCAGCAGCGTAGACTCTGGGGCCAACGTCCTGACTTTC.

The J gene is TRBJ2-3, the V gene TRBV12-5; 10 positions agree with TRBD1. V shed 6 bases, J shed 4 bases, and the junction held 7 bases outside the gene matches. The CDR3 sequence is 15 residues long. Germline assignment: CDR1 LGHNT and CDR2 FRNRAP. The CDR3 sequence: CASGKDRGQSDTQYF. CDR3 DNA: TGTGCTAGTGGCAAAGACAGGGGGCAATCAGATACGCAGTATTTT.

The chain is built from TRBV29-1 and TRBJ2-7; 7 bases are shared with TRBD1. Germline CDR1 SQVTM, CDR2 ANQGSEA. J was trimmed by 0 bases and V by 5 bases; bases with no gene match: 7. The CDR3 is 14 amino acids. The CDR3 reads CSVIRQGASYEQYF. As DNA, the CDR3 is TGCAGCGTTATCAGACAGGGCGCCTCCTACGAGCAGTACTTC.

This clone was recorded only once. The chain combines TRBV5-1 with TRBJ2-2; D is undetermined. The CDR3 runs to 16 residues. The V end lost 4 bases, the J end lost 2 bases, and 15 bases lay between the germline ends. CDR1 and CDR2 from the germline V gene are SGHRS and YFSETQ. This CDR3 is CASSRTLSLNTGELFF. The CDR3 region has the DNA TGCGCCAGCAGCCGCACCTTAAGCCTCAACACCGGGGAGCTGTTTTTT.

About this clone: Other DNA sequences from this sample encode an identical CDR3 as well. The rearrangement joins TRBV27 to TRBJ1-1; 9 bases fit TRBD1. Germline V gene lookup returns CDR1 MNHEY and CDR2 SMNVEV (reference sequence). The CDR3 extends over 19 amino acids. The V gene end was trimmed by 5 bases and the J gene end by 10 bases; junction bases not matched to a gene: 26. CDR3 amino acids: CASSPTRTGQGGKAVGAFF. CDR3 bases: TGTGCCAGCAGTCCGACTCGAACGGGACAGGGAGGGAAAGCGGTCGGAGCTTTCTTT.

The chain joins TRBV5-5 to TRBJ1-1; D possibly corresponds to TRBD1 (6 bases). The germline V gene encodes CDR1 SGHKS and CDR2 YYEKEE (reference sequence). The CDR3 length is 15 residues. The V end was cut by 1 base, the J end by 4 bases, with 14 bases between. CDR3 region: CASSLYGGGRTEAFF. The DNA of the CDR3 is TGTGCCAGCAGCTTGTATGGGGGCGGTCGCACTGAAGCTTTCTTT. The full variable domain, its missing parts supplied by reference TRBV5-5 and TRBJ1-1, is DAGVTQSPTHLIKTRGQQVTLRCSPISGHKSVSWYQQVLGQGPQFIFQYYEKEERGRGNFPDRFSARQFPNYSSELNVNALLLGDSALYLCASSLYGGGRTEAFFGQGTRLTVV.

CDR3 in DNA: TGTGCCAGCAGCTTGGGACTAGCCTATGAGCAGTTCTTC. This codes for CASSLGLAYEQFF. The chain links TRBV11-1 to TRBJ2-1, with 9 bases that match TRBD2. Germline V lookup: CDR1 SGHAT, CDR2 FQDESV (reference sequence). The CDR3 length is 13 residues. V lost 3 bases, J lost 8 bases, and 2 bases stayed unmatched.

This clone is a singleton in its sample. V usage is TRBV5-1 and J usage is TRBJ2-1, with 7 positions matching TRBD1. With 2 bases clipped from V and 2 bases from J, the junction kept 4 bases outside the gene matches. This CDR3 has 15 residues. Germline lookup yields CDR1 SGHRS and CDR2 YFSETQ. The CDR3 here is CASSLRTGAYNEQFF. In DNA form, the CDR3 reads TGCGCCAGCAGCTTACGGACAGGCGCCTACAATGAGCAGTTCTTC.

This clone was detected a few times. This chain joins TRBV30 and TRBJ1-5; TRBD1 matches at 10 bases. V dropped 7 bases and J dropped 1; count of bases not matched to a gene: 10. This CDR3 region has 16 residues. From germline, CDR1 is GTSNPN and CDR2 SVGIG (reference sequence). CDR3 sequence reads: CAYQGQGRGSNQPQHF. The DNA for the CDR3 is TGTGCCTACCAGGGACAGGGGAGAGGAAGCAATCAGCCCCAGCATTTT.

The V gene is TRBV4-3, the J gene TRBJ2-7; no definite D call. The CDR3 has 13 amino acids. The germline V gene has CDR1 LGHNA and CDR2 YSLEER. With 3 bases removed from V and 6 bases from J, the gap between germline ends came to 12 bases. The CDR3 nucleotides read TGCGCCAGCAGCCAGGAATTCGGGTCCGAGCAGTACTTC. Protein product: CASSQEFGSEQYF.

This sequence joins TRBV5-1 and TRBJ2-7; 9 bases are a match to TRBD2. V lost 3 bases to trimming and J lost 3 bases; unmatched junction nucleotides: 7. The CDR3 totals 15 residues. Looked up from germline, CDR1 is SGHRS and CDR2 is YFSETQ. CDR3 DNA sequence: TGCGCCAGCAGCTCCGGTAGCGGGGGCAACTACGAGCAGTACTTC. This gives the protein CASSSGSGGNYEQYF.

This chain uses TRBV15 with TRBJ1-1; unclear D gene. Germline V gene lookup returns CDR1 LNHNV and CDR2 YYDKDF (reference sequence). V lost 0 bases, J lost 8 bases, and 7 bases lay in between. This CDR3 contains 12 residues. The CDR3 DNA reads as TGTGCCACCAGCAGAGATTCGGGGGAAGCTTTCTTT. It translates to CATSRDSGEAFF.